This T cell receptor (beta chain) was recorded in a study of response to subunit inactivated influenza vaccine. The germline V and J ends were trimmed by 1 base and 9 bases, with 10 bases remaining between them. Germline V CDR1 and CDR2: SGHTA, FQGNSA. This CDR3 comprises 13 residues. TCRdb reprocessed the RT-PCR reads with MiXCR, giving one entry per CDR3 protein. The sample includes about 570,000 distinct CDR3 sequences, about 11% of them seen just once. Another study also made use of these data, one on T cells expressing NK-cell markers. From that study: Making the TCR beta cDNA relied on 5'RACE template switching with UMIs. Dominant NKG2C+ clonotypes made up about 1.0-7.0% of CD8+ T cells in roughly 6 donors.

The receptor comes from a middle-aged man who received an inactivated influenza vaccine. Sample: PBMCs from blood, taken on the day of vaccination. The J gene is TRBJ1-5, the V gene TRBV7-2, with D perhaps TRBD1 (5 bases). The DNA of the CDR3 is TGTGCCAGCAGCTTAGGACAGACAAGGCCCCAGCATTTT. Translating gives CASSLGQTRPQHF. The complete variable domain, with remaining parts taken from reference TRBV7-2 and TRBJ1-5, reads GAGVSQSPSNKVTEKGKDVELRCDPISGHTALYWYRQSLGQGLEFLIYFQGNSAPDKSGLPSDRFSAERTGGSVSTLTIQRTQQEDSAVYLCASSLGQTRPQHFGDGTRLSIL.